What follows are 28 T cell receptor beta chains derived from one specimen sequenced in a study of T cell responses to AZD1222 COVID-19 vaccine. Repertoires were generated with immunoSEQ multiplex PCR, while TCRdb's copy carries only in-frame clones and drops some. The data contain 95,000 to 150,000 clones, roughly nine tenths of them singletons. Sequences were derived from peripheral blood, sampled on day 0 of AZD1222 vaccination. The receptors come from an adult in good health.

The chain combines TRBV28 with TRBJ2-7, with a weak D call TRBD2 (6 bases). Trimming left V 6 bases short and J 2 bases short, with 11 bases between. Looked up from germline, CDR1 is MDHEN and CDR2 is SYDVKM. This CDR3 region has 13 residues. The DNA for the CDR3 is TGTGCCAGCAGCCCCGGGGGTACCTACGAGCAGTACTTC. It yields the protein CASSPGGTYEQYF.

CDR3 sequence reads: CASSFSGIYEQYF. CDR3 sequence (DNA): TGTGCCAGCAGTTTCAGCGGTATCTACGAGCAGTACTTC. The rearrangement uses TRBV12-3 or TRBV12-4 and TRBJ2-7, with D maybe TRBD2 (5 bases). V was shortened by 3 bases and J by 3 bases, with 9 bases between the two germline ends. CDR3 length: 13 amino acids.

There are a few counts of this clone. The chain couples TRBV7-9 to TRBJ1-2, with a tentative D call TRBD1 (5 bases). Germline V gene sequence: CDR1 SEHNR, CDR2 FQNEAQ (reference sequence). The CDR3 sequence is 13 residues long. V lost 8 bases and J lost 0, with 10 bases in between. CDR3 bases: TGTGCCAGCGGTGGGGCGGCTAACTATGGCTACACCTTC. Protein product: CASGGAANYGYTF.

The chain joins TRBV13 to TRBJ2-7; D gene unclear. V dropped 0 bases and J dropped 8 bases, with 17 bases sitting between them. This CDR3 region has 15 residues. CDR1 and CDR2 (germline): PRHDT, FYEKMQ (reference sequence). As DNA, the CDR3 is TGTGCCAGCAGCTTAGGGACGGGCACTCCTACGAAGCAGTACTTC. Translated, it gives CASSLGTGTPTKQYF.

The CDR3 is CASSRSNEQFF. The CDR3 DNA reads TGTGCCAGTAGTCGGAGCAATGAGCAGTTCTTC. The gene calls are TRBV19 and TRBJ2-1; D remains unclear. The length of the CDR3 is 11 residues. Trimming removed 5 bases from V and 6 bases from J, with 5 bases in between. CDR1 LNHDA and CDR2 SQIVND come from the germline V gene (reference sequence).

DNA of the CDR3: TGTGCCAGCAGCCCCGGGGCGGGAAATCAGCCCCAGCATTTT. This encodes CASSPGAGNQPQHF. This chain links TRBV7-9 with TRBJ1-5, with D possibly being TRBD1 (5 bases). V lost 5 bases and J 4 bases, leaving 12 bases between the germline ends. The CDR3 length is 14 residues. CDR1 SEHNR and CDR2 FQNEAQ come from the germline V gene (reference sequence). The full variable domain, its missing parts supplied by reference TRBV7-9 and TRBJ1-5, is DTGVSQNPRHKITKRGQNVTFRCDPISEHNRLYWYRQTLGQGPEFLTYFQNEAQLEKSRLLSDRFSAERPKGSFSTLEIQRTEQGDSAMYLCASSPGAGNQPQHFGDGTRLSIL.

This sequence joins TRBV19 and TRBJ1-4, with 8 bases that match TRBD1. The CDR3 spans 15 residues. Germline V CDR1 and CDR2: LNHDA, SQIVND (reference sequence). The V segment lost 5 bases and the J segment 3 bases; nucleotides outside the gene matches: 5. CDR3 region: CASSVRQGPNEKLFF. CDR3 sequence (DNA): TGTGCCAGTAGTGTCAGACAGGGGCCTAATGAAAAACTGTTTTTT.

The chain links TRBV7-6 to TRBJ1-4; 12 bases map to TRBD1. J gave up 3 bases and V 5 bases, and 7 bases lay outside the gene matches. The CDR3 is 17 residues long. Germline V gene data show CDR1 as SGHVS and CDR2 as FNYEAQ. In DNA, the CDR3 is TGTGCCAGCAGCCCTCGGGACAGGGGGCGGGCTAATGAAAAACTGTTTTTT. It yields the protein CASSPRDRGRANEKLFF. Using reference TRBV7-6 and TRBJ1-4 for the parts outside the CDR3, the full variable domain is GAGVSQSPRYKVTKRGQDVALRCDPISGHVSLYWYRQALGQGPEFLTYFNYEAQQDKSGLPNDRFSAERPEGSISTLTIQRTEQRDSAMYRCASSPRDRGRANEKLFFGSGTQLSVL.

The chain uses TRBV9 and TRBJ2-7, with D possibly being TRBD1 or TRBD2 (5 bases each). The germline V and J ends were trimmed by 0 bases and 2 bases, with 12 bases remaining between them. Germline V gene lookup returns CDR1 SGDLS and CDR2 YYNGEE. The CDR3 consists of 15 residues. The CDR3 loop reads CASSVGVGTAYEQYF. The CDR3, as DNA: TGTGCCAGCAGCGTAGGGGTAGGGACGGCCTACGAGCAGTACTTC.

V gene TRBV7-8 combines with J gene TRBJ1-1; D is ambiguous. CDR3 length: 14 residues. Trimming pared 0 bases from V and 8 bases from J, leaving 13 bases between. Looked up from germline, CDR1 is SGHVS and CDR2 is FQNEAQ. The CDR3 loop reads CASSLALRGKEAFF. In DNA form, the CDR3 reads TGTGCCAGCAGCTTAGCGCTCCGTGGAAAAGAAGCTTTCTTT.

The chain carries TRBV6-4 and TRBJ2-2; D gene unclear. Trimming took 5 bases from V and 5 from J, leaving 9 bases between them. This CDR3 contains 13 residues. The germline gives CDR1 MRHNA, CDR2 SNTAGT. The CDR3 sequence: CASSSLRTGELFF. CDR3 bases: TGTGCCAGCAGTTCCCTCCGGACCGGGGAGCTGTTTTTT.

CDR3 sequence: CAWTTSGGGLGTQYF. The DNA of the CDR3 is TGTGCCTGGACGACCTCGGGGGGGGGACTGGGTACGCAGTATTTT. The chain is built from TRBV30 and TRBJ2-3, with TRBD2 matching 8 bases. The CDR3 loop spans 15 amino acids. The junction had 14 bases not matched to a gene; V was cut back by 4 bases and J by 8 bases. Germline CDR1 and CDR2: GTSNPN and SVGIG (reference sequence).

The CDR3 spells CASRGLGGTYF. The DNA of the CDR3 is TGTGCCAGCAGAGGTCTGGGCGGCACGTACTTC. The chain links TRBV12-1 to TRBJ2-7. TRBV12-1 is a pseudogene locus. The CDR3 has 11 amino acids.

This clone was detected only a few times. The gene calls are TRBV29-1 and TRBJ2-7; no reliable D call. The CDR3 length is 11 residues. Trimming pared 4 bases from V and 1 base from J, leaving 5 bases between. Per germline, CDR1 SQVTM and CDR2 ANQGSEA. The CDR3 nucleotides read TGCAGCGTTGCAGTATCCTACGAGCAGTACTTC. Its protein is CSVAVSYEQYF.

The chain employs TRBV15 and TRBJ2-1, with D possibly TRBD2 on 5 matching bases. The CDR3 contains 18 residues. From germline, CDR1 is LNHNV and CDR2 YYDKDF (reference sequence). Trimming took 0 bases from V and 3 from J, leaving 18 bases between them. The DNA of the CDR3 is TGTGCCACCAGCAGAGATCGGTCGAGGGAACCGGTCTACAATGAGCAGTTCTTC. Amino acid sequence: CATSRDRSREPVYNEQFF.

The chain recombines TRBV7-8 with TRBJ2-3, with D perhaps TRBD1 or TRBD2 (6 bases each). This CDR3 region has 18 residues. The germline V gene encodes CDR1 SGHVS and CDR2 FQNEAQ. Trimming removed 4 bases from V and 0 bases from J, with 20 bases in between. CDR3 region: CASSYPQSGALSTDTQYF. CDR3 bases: TGTGCCAGCAGCTATCCGCAGTCGGGGGCCCTTAGCACAGATACGCAGTATTTT.

The V call is TRBV7-2, the J call TRBJ1-5, with a tentative D call TRBD1 (6 bases). This CDR3 has 15 residues. CDR1 and CDR2 from the germline V gene are SGHTA and FQGNSA. The V and J ends lost 4 bases and 2 bases respectively, with 12 bases between them. CDR3 DNA sequence: TGTGCCAGCAGCTCGCGGACAGCGGGCAATCAGCCCCAGCATTTT. Its translation: CASSSRTAGNQPQHF.

This chain connects TRBV29-1 to TRBJ1-1; the D gene is possibly TRBD1 (6 bases). The V gene lost 5 bases and the J gene lost 5 bases, with 21 bases spanning the gap. Germline V gene sequence: CDR1 SQVTM, CDR2 ANQGSEA. This CDR3 contains 15 residues. In DNA, the CDR3 is TGCAGCGTTTCATCCCCACAGGGAAGATTTACTGAAGCTTTCTTT. Protein sequence: CSVSSPQGRFTEAFF.

The chain carries TRBV28 and TRBJ1-2; 8 nucleotides agree with TRBD1. CDR3 length equals 15 residues. V was clipped by 5 bases and J by 8 bases; unmatched bases: 13. Germline CDR1 is MDHEN and CDR2 is SYDVKM. CDR3 nucleotide sequence: TGTGCCAGCAGTGGGCCCCGGACAGGGTCAAAGGGCTACACCTTC. Translated, it gives CASSGPRTGSKGYTF.

V usage is TRBV18 and J usage is TRBJ1-5, with D perhaps TRBD1 (6 bases). CDR3 length: 15 residues. Per germline, CDR1 KGHSH and CDR2 LQKENI. V dropped 3 bases and J dropped 0 bases, with 9 bases sitting between them. The CDR3 loop reads CASSPGQSSNQPQHF. CDR3 nucleotides: TGTGCCAGCTCACCGGGACAATCTAGCAATCAGCCCCAGCATTTT.

The rearrangement joins TRBV18 to TRBJ1-3; no clear D gene. The V and J ends lost 0 bases and 2 bases respectively, with 2 bases between them. CDR3 size: 13 residues. Germline V CDR1 and CDR2: KGHSH, LQKENI. This CDR3 reads CASSPPAGNTIYF. CDR3 nucleotides: TGTGCCAGCTCACCACCAGCTGGAAACACCATATATTTT.

The chain employs TRBV5-4 and TRBJ1-6; weak D call: TRBD1 (5 bases). Looked up from germline, CDR1 is SGHNT and CDR2 is YYREEE (reference sequence). Trimming stripped 4 bases from V and 9 bases from J, with 17 bases between. CDR3 length: 15 amino acids. As DNA, the CDR3 is TGTGCCAGCAGCGCTGACGGATCCGGGGGTTCACCCCTCCACTTT. Its protein product is CASSADGSGGSPLHF.

V and J are TRBV11-3 and TRBJ1-1, with a weak D call TRBD1 (5 bases). V lost 1 base, J lost 3 bases, and 9 bases lay in between. Germline-derived CDR1 and CDR2 are SGHNT and YENEEA. The length of the CDR3 is 14 residues. The DNA of the CDR3 is TGTGCCAGCAGCTTAGGGAGGGGTGACACTGAAGCTTTCTTT. Amino acids: CASSLGRGDTEAFF. The full variable domain, with the rest looked up from reference TRBV11-3 and TRBJ1-1, is EAGVVQSPRYKIIEKKQPVAFWCNPISGHNTLYWYLQNLGQGPELLIRYENEEAVDDSQLPKDRFSAERLKGVDSTLKIQPAELGDSAVYLCASSLGRGDTEAFFGQGTRLTVV.

This chain uses TRBV12-3 or TRBV12-4 with TRBJ1-1; maybe TRBD1 (6 bases). The CDR3 runs 12 residues. The V end lost 7 bases, the J end lost 4 bases, and 10 bases lay between the germline ends. In nucleotides, the CDR3 is TGTGCCAGCACCCCGGGGGCCACTGAAGCTTTCTTT. Residues: CASTPGATEAFF.

The chain recombines TRBV5-6 with TRBJ2-1; D could derive from TRBD1 or TRBD2 (5 bases each). With 3 bases removed from V and 9 bases from J, the gap between germline ends came to 16 bases. CDR1 SGHDT and CDR2 YYEEEE come from the germline V gene. The CDR3 has 14 amino acids. The CDR3 nucleotides read TGTGCCAGCAGCTCGGGGCTTCAGCGTGGTGAGCAGTTCTTC. Its protein product is CASSSGLQRGEQFF.

The chain carries TRBV23-1 and TRBJ2-7; 7 nucleotides line up with TRBD1. TRBV23-1 has ORF status, its function being uncertain. The CDR3 runs to 16 residues. V shed 9 bases and J 6 bases; nucleotides not matched to a gene: 20. This chain's CDR3 is CARVDRVKFFPSEQYF. The CDR3 DNA sequence: TGCGCCAGAGTTGACAGGGTGAAATTTTTCCCAAGCGAGCAGTACTTC.

This rearrangement joins TRBV14 to TRBJ1-5; 7 bases are shared with TRBD1. V shed 1 base and J 9 bases; nucleotides not matched to a gene: 6. Germline V gene lookup returns CDR1 SGHDN and CDR2 FVKESK. The CDR3 is 14 amino acids. The CDR3 DNA is TGTGCCAGCAGCCAAGGTATCAGGGGGGCGCCCCAGCATTTT. Amino acids: CASSQGIRGAPQHF.

This rearrangement joins TRBV10-3 to TRBJ1-1; 7 positions match TRBD1. Trimming took 6 bases from V and 1 from J; bases not matched to a gene: 8. CDR1 ENHRY and CDR2 SYGVKD come from the germline V gene. The CDR3 consists of 15 residues. The CDR3, as DNA: TGTGCCATCAGCGGACGGACAGGCAAGAACACTGAAGCTTTCTTT. Protein sequence: CAISGRTGKNTEAFF.